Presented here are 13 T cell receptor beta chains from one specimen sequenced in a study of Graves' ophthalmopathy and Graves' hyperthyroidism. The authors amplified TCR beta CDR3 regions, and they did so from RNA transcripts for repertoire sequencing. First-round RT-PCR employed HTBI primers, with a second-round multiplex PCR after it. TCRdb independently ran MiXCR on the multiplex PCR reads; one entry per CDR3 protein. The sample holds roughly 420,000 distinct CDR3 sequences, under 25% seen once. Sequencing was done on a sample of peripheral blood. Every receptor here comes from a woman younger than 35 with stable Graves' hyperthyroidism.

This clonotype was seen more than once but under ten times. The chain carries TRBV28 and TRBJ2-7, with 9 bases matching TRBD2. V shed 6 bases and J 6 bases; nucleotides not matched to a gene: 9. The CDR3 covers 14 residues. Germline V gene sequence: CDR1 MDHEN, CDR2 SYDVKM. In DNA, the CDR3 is TGTGCCAGCAGCCTTAGCGGGAGCCCGCGCGAGCAGTACTTC. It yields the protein CASSLSGSPREQYF. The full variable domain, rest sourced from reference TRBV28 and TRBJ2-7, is DVKVTQSSRYLVKRTGEKVFLECVQDMDHENMFWYRQDPGLGLRLIYFSYDVKMKEKGDIPEGYSVSREKKERFSLILESASTNQTSMYLCASSLSGSPREQYFGPGTRLTVT.

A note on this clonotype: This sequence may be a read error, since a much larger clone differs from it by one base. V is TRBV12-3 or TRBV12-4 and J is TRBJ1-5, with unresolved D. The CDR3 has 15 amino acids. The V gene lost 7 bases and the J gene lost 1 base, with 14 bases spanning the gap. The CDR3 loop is CASNFTGESNQPQHF. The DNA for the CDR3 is TGTGCCAGCAATTTCACGGGTGAGAGCAATCAGCCCCAGCATTTT.

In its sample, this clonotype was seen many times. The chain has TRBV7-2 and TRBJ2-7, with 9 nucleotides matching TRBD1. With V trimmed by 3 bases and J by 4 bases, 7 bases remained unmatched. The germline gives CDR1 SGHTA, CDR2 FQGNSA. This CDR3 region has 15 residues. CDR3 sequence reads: CASSFRDREFYEQYF. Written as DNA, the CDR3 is TGTGCCAGCAGCTTCCGGGACAGGGAATTTTACGAGCAGTACTTC.

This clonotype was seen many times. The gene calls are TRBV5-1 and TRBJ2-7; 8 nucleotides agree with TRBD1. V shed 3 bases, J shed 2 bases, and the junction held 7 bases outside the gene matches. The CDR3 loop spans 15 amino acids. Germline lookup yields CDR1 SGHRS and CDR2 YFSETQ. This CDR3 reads CASSSGQVSPYEQYF. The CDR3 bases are TGCGCCAGCAGCTCGGGACAGGTCAGCCCCTACGAGCAGTACTTC.

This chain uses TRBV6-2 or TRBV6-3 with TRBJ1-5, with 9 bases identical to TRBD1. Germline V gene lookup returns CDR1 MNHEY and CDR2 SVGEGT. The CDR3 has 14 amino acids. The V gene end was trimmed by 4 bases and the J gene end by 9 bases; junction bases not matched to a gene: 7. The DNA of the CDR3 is TGTGCCAGCAGTTTCTCGGACAGGGGACTGCCCCAGCATTTT. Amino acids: CASSFSDRGLPQHF.

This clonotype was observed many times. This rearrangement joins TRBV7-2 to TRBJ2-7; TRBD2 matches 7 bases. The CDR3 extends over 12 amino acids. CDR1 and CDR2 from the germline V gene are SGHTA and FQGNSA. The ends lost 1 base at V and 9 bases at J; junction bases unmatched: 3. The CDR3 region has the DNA TGTGCCAGCAGCTTAGGGGAGGGCCGGCAGTACTTC. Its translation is CASSLGEGRQYF.

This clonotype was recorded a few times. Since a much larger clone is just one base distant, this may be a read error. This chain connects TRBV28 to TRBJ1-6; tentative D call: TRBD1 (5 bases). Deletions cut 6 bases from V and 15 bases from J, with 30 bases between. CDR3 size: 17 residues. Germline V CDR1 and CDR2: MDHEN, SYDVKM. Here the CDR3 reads CASSQASEQGPLPLLHF. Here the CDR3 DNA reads TGTGCCAGCAGCCAAGCCTCCGAGCAGGGCCCACTTCCACTCCTCCACTTT.

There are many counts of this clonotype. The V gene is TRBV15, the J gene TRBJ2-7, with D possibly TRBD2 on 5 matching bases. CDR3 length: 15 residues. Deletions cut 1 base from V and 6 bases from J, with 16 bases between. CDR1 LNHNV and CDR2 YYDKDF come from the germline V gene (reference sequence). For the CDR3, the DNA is TGTGCCACCAGCAGAGTGATAAATGCTGGGAGCGAGCAGTACTTC. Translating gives CATSRVINAGSEQYF.

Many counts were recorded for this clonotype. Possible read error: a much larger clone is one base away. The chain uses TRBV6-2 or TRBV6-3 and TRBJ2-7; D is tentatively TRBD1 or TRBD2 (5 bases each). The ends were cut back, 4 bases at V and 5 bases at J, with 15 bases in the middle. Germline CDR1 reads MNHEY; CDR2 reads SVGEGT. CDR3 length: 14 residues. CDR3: CASSCLMRGHEQYF. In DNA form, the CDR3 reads TGTGCCAGCAGTTGCCTTATGAGGGGCCACGAGCAGTACTTC.

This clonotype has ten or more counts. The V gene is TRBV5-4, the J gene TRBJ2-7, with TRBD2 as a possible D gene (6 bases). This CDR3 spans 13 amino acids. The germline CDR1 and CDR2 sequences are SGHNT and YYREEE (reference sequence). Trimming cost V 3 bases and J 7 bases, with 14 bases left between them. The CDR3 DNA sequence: TGTGCCAGCAGCTGGACTATCGACCAGGAGCAGTACTTC. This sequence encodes CASSWTIDQEQYF. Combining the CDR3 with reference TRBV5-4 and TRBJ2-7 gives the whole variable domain ETGVTQSPTHLIKTRGQQVTLRCSSQSGHNTVSWYQQALGQGPQFIFQYYREEENGRGNFPPRFSGLQFPNYSSELNVNALELDDSALYLCASSWTIDQEQYFGPGTRLTVT.

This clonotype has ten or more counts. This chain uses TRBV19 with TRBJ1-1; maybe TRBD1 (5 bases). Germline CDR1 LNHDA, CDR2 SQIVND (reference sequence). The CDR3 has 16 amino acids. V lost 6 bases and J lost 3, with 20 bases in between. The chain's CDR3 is CASSRAAGSGDTEAFF. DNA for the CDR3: TGTGCCAGTAGCAGGGCGGCAGGGAGTGGGGACACTGAAGCTTTCTTT. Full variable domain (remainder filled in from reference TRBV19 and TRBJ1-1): DGGITQSPKYLFRKEGQNVTLSCEQNLNHDAMYWYRQDPGQGLRLIYYSQIVNDFQKGDIAEGYSVSREKKESFPLTVTSAQKNPTAFYLCASSRAAGSGDTEAFFGQGTRLTVV.

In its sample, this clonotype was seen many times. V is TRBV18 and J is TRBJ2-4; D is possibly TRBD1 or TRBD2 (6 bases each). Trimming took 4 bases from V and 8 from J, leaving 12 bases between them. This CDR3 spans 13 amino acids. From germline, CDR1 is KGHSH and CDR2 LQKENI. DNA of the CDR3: TGTGCCAGCTCACAGGGGGAGCGGGACATTCAGTACTTC. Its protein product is CASSQGERDIQYF.

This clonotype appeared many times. Here the CDR3 reads CASSERSGRLHYEQYF. CDR3 coding DNA: TGTGCCAGCAGCGAACGTAGCGGGAGGCTTCACTACGAGCAGTACTTC. The V gene is TRBV6-1, the J gene TRBJ2-7, with 10 bases lining up with TRBD2. Trimming at V came to 6 bases and at J to 3 bases, leaving 11 bases not matched to a gene. This CDR3 is 16 amino acids long. Germline V gene sequence: CDR1 MNHNS, CDR2 SASEGT.